This T cell receptor beta chain was found in a study of T cells after yellow fever vaccination. Germline CDR1 and CDR2: SGHTA and FQGNSA. This CDR3 has 16 residues. J lost 7 bases, V lost 3 bases, and 8 bases had no gene match. Conversion of TCR transcripts into cDNA relied on 5'RACE template switching, which added a universal primer site and UMIs. TCRdb re-called the 5' RACE reads through MiXCR, storing one row per CDR3 protein. The sample contains approximately 550,000 distinct CDR3 sequences, around 21% of which appear only once. This clonotype was seen a few times. Specimen: PBMCs, collected 15 days after the yellow fever booster vaccination. V is TRBV7-2 and J is TRBJ2-2; 10 positions agree with TRBD1. The clonotype was recovered from a man aged 30 to 39 who received the YFV17D yellow fever vaccine. This chain's CDR3 is CASSLTGGAFGGELFF. In DNA, the CDR3 is TGTGCCAGCAGCTTGACAGGGGGCGCGTTTGGCGGGGAGCTGTTTTTT. Based on the CDR3 plus reference TRBV7-2 and TRBJ2-2, the full variable domain is GAGVSQSPSNKVTEKGKDVELRCDPISGHTALYWYRQSLGQGLEFLIYFQGNSAPDKSGLPSDRFSAERTGGSVSTLTIQRTQQEDSAVYLCASSLTGGAFGGELFFGEGSRLTVL.